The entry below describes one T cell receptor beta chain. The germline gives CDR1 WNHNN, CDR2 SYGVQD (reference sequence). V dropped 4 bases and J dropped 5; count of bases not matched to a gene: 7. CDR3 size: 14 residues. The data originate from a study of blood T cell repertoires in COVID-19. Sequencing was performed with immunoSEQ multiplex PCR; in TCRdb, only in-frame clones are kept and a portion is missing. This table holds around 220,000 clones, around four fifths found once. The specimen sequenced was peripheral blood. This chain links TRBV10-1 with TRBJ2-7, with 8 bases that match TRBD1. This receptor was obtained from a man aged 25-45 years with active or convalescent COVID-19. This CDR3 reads CASSAGRGQNEQYF. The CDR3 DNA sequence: TGCGCCAGCAGTGCAGGCAGGGGGCAGAACGAGCAGTACTTC.